This TCR beta chain was recovered during a study of CD8+CD57+ T cells in acquired aplastic anemia. Study background: Average DNA yield from sorted CD4+ and CD8+ cells was around 3.2 ug. Study outcomes and limitations: Comparison of patients with controls identified approximately 28 shared CD8+ CDR3 sequences. In CD8+ cells, Simpson's diversity showed no significant difference between patients and controls.

V was cut by 5 bases and J by 6 bases, with 17 bases left in between. Per the germline V gene, CDR1 is SGHRS and CDR2 is YFSETQ. The CDR3 consists of 14 residues. Many counts were recorded for this clonotype. What it binds is unknown. Genomic DNA served as template for TCR beta VDJ and CDR3 profiling. TCRdb reprocessed the reads via MiXCR and lists one record per CDR3 protein. The repertoire holds hundreds of thousands of distinct CDR3 sequences, with over 25% as singletons. By flow cytometry, patients selected for sequencing had shown an expansion of CD8+CD57+ cells. Patients had not yet gotten any therapy when their blood was taken for sampling.

Input material: sorted CD4+, CD8+, or CD8+CD57+ T cells (not recorded which) from PBMCs. This chain joins TRBV5-1 and TRBJ1-2, with a tentative D call TRBD1 (5 bases). The sequence derives from a human donor with aplastic anemia. The CDR3 sequence is CASRYDRVLDGYTF. CDR3 nucleotides: TGCGCCAGCAGATATGACAGAGTCCTCGATGGCTACACCTTC.